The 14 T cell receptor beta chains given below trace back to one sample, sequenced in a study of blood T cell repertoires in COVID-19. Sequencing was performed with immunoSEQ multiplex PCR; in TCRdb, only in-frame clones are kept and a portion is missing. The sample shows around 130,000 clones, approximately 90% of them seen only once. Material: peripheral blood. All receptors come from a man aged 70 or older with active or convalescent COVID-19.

In nucleotides, the CDR3 is TGCGCCAGCAGCCTACAGGGTGAGTGGACAGATACGCAGTATTTT. As protein: CASSLQGEWTDTQYF. The V and J genes are TRBV4-1 and TRBJ2-3; maybe TRBD1 (6 bases). The CDR3 length is 15 residues. Germline V gene data show CDR1 as MGHRA and CDR2 as YSYEKL. V lost 4 bases to trimming and J lost 3 bases, with 14 bases between them.

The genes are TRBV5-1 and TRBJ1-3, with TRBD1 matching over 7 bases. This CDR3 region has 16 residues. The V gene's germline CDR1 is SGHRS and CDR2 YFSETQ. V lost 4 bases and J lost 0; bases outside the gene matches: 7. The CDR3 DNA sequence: TGCGCCAGCAGCCCGGGACAGCTCTACTCTGGAAACACCATATATTTT. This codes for CASSPGQLYSGNTIYF.

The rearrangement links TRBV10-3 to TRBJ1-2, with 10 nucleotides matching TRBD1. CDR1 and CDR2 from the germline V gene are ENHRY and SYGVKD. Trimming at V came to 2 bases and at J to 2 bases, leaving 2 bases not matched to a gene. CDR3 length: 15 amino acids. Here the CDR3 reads CAISEPDRGNYGYTF. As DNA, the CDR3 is TGTGCCATCAGTGAGCCGGACAGGGGGAACTATGGCTACACCTTC.

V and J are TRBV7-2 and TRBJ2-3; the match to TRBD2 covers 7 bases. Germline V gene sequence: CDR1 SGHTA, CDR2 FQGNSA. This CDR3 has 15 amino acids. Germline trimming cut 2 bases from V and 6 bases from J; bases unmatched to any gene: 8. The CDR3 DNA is TGTGCCAGCAGCTTATCTACTAGCGTAGGGGATACGCAGTATTTT. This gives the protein CASSLSTSVGDTQYF. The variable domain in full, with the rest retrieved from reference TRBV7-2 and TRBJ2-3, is GAGVSQSPSNKVTEKGKDVELRCDPISGHTALYWYRQSLGQGLEFLIYFQGNSAPDKSGLPSDRFSAERTGGSVSTLTIQRTQQEDSAVYLCASSLSTSVGDTQYFGPGTRLTVL.

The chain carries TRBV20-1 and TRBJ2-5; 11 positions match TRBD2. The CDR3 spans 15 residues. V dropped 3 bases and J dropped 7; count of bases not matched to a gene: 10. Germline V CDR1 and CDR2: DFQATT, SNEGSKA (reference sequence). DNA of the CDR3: TGCAGTGCTAGTCCTCAGACTAGCGGGAAAGGGACCCAGTACTTC. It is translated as CSASPQTSGKGTQYF.

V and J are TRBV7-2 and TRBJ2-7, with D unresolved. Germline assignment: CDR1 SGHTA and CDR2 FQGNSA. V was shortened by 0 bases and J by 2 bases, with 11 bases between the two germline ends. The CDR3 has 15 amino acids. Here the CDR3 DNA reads TGTGCCAGCAGCTTAGCTGGTCTTCCTACCTACGAGCAGTACTTC. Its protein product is CASSLAGLPTYEQYF.

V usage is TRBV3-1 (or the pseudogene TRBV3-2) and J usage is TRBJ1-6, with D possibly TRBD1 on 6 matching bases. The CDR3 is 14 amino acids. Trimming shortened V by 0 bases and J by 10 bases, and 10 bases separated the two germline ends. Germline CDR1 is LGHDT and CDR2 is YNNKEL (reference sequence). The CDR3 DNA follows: TGTGCCAGCAGCCAAGATCAGGGGAGATCACCCCTCCACTTT. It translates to CASSQDQGRSPLHF.

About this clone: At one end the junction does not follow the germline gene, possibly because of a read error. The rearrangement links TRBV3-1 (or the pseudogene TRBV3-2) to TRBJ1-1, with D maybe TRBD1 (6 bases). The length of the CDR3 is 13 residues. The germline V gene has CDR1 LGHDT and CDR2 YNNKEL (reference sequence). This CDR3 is CASSPPGTPYPKF. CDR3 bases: TGTGCCAGCAGCCCCCCGGGGACACCTTACCCCAAATTT.

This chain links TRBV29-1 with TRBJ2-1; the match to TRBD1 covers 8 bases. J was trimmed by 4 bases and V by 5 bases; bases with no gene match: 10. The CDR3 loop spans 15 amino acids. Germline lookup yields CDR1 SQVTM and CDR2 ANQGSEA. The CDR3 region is CSVLGAGQVYNEQFF. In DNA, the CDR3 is TGCAGCGTTCTGGGGGCGGGACAGGTATACAATGAGCAGTTCTTC.

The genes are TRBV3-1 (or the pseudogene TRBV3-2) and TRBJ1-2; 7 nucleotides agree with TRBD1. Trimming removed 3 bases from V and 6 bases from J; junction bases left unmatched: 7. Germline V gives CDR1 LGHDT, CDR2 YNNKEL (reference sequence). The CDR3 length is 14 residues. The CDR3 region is CASSHPDRADGYTF. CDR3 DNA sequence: TGTGCCAGCAGCCACCCCGACAGGGCGGATGGCTACACCTTC.

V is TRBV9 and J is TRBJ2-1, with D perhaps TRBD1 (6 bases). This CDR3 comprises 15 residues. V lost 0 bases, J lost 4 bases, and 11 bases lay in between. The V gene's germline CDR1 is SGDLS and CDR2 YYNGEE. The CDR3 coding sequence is TGTGCCAGCAGCGTAGGGCAGGGGAATTACAATGAGCAGTTCTTC. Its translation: CASSVGQGNYNEQFF.

In nucleotides, the CDR3 is TGCGCCAGCAGCTTGGCCGGGACTAGCGGAACCCAGGGGGAGCAGTTCTTC. Protein: CASSLAGTSGTQGEQFF. The chain employs TRBV5-1 and TRBJ2-1; TRBD2 matches 11 bases. CDR1 and CDR2 from the germline V gene are SGHRS and YFSETQ. V shed 0 bases, J shed 10 bases, and the junction held 12 bases outside the gene matches. The CDR3 length is 17 residues. Full variable domain (outside the CDR3, taken from reference TRBV5-1 and TRBJ2-1): KAGVTQTPRYLIKTRGQQVTLSCSPISGHRSVSWYQQTPGQGLQFLFEYFSETQRNKGNFPGRFSGRQFSNSRSEMNVSTLELGDSALYLCASSLAGTSGTQGEQFFGPGTRLTVL.

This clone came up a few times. Here the CDR3 reads CASSRGQGENTGELFF. CDR3 DNA: TGTGCCAGCTCACGTGGACAGGGCGAGAACACCGGGGAGCTGTTTTTT. V is TRBV18 and J is TRBJ2-2, with 8 positions matching TRBD1. Losses at the gene ends were 4 bases for V and 1 base for J; bases not matched to a gene: 5. The CDR3 totals 16 residues. The germline CDR1 and CDR2 sequences are KGHSH and LQKENI.

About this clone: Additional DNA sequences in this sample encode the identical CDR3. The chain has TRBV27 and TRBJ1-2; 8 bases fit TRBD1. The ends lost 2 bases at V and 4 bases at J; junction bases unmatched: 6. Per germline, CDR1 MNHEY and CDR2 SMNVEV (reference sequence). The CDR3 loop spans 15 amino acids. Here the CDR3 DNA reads TGTGCCAGCAGTTTACTAGGACAGGGCATCTATGGCTACACCTTC. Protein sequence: CASSLLGQGIYGYTF.